A single sample gave rise to the 22 T cell receptor beta chains below, sequenced in a study of OX40 agonist ivuxolimab in advanced cancers. Generated by immunoSEQ multiplex PCR, the TCRdb table keeps only in-frame clones and is missing some. Among 70,000 to 80,000 clones listed, 88% were seen once. Sequences were derived from CD4+ or CD8+ T cells sorted from blood, sampled in a trial of the OX40 agonist ivuxolimab. The receptor source for this set is an adult with an advanced solid tumor such as melanoma, head and neck, liver or kidney cancer.

This sequence joins TRBV7-8 and TRBJ1-5; D unresolved. Trimming shortened V by 1 base and J by 7 bases, and 8 bases separated the two germline ends. Germline CDR1 is SGHVS and CDR2 is FQNEAQ. The CDR3 sequence is 13 residues long. The CDR3 reads CASSLEGWQPQHF. The CDR3 bases are TGTGCCAGCAGCTTAGAGGGATGGCAGCCCCAGCATTTT.

The chain combines TRBV27 with TRBJ2-7, with TRBD2 matching 14 bases. The length of the CDR3 is 16 residues. From germline, CDR1 is MNHEY and CDR2 SMNVEV (reference sequence). The V segment lost 5 bases and the J segment 7 bases; nucleotides outside the gene matches: 10. CDR3 DNA: TGTGCCAGCAGTCCATTGACTAGCGGGAGGGATAGGGAGCAGTACTTC. Residues: CASSPLTSGRDREQYF.

This clone was picked up one time. J is TRBJ2-2 and V is TRBV7-8; D might be TRBD1 (5 bases). In germline, CDR1 is SGHVS, CDR2 FQNEAQ. The CDR3 contains 20 residues. V lost 2 bases, J lost 4 bases, and 26 bases lay in between. The CDR3: CASSLRVAGSRHRGTGELFF. Written as DNA, the CDR3 is TGTGCCAGCAGCTTAAGGGTTGCAGGATCCCGACATAGGGGCACCGGGGAGCTGTTTTTT.

This clone is a singleton in its sample. The rearrangement links TRBV5-1 to TRBJ2-5, with D uncertain. Trimming took 4 bases from V and 1 from J, leaving 2 bases between them. CDR1 SGHRS and CDR2 YFSETQ come from the germline V gene. The CDR3 length is 11 residues. CDR3 sequence: CASSLQETQYF. CDR3 in DNA: TGCGCCAGCAGCCTCCAAGAGACCCAGTACTTC.

As DNA, the CDR3 is TGCGCCAGCAGCTTGGTTGGGGGGCTAGTCAACATTCAGTACTTC. This codes for CASSLVGGLVNIQYF. The chain uses TRBV5-1 and TRBJ2-4; D possibly matches TRBD1 or TRBD2 (6 bases each). Germline V gives CDR1 SGHRS, CDR2 YFSETQ. The CDR3 extends over 15 amino acids. Trimming left V 0 bases short and J 7 bases short, with 14 bases between.

The chain links TRBV11-3 to TRBJ1-6; maybe TRBD1 (6 bases). V lost 1 base to trimming and J lost 10 bases, with 14 bases between them. The CDR3 totals 15 residues. The germline CDR1 and CDR2 sequences are SGHNT and YENEEA. The CDR3 nucleotides are TGTGCCAGCAGCTTAGCGCAGGGGCGAGTATCACCCCTCCACTTT. Encoded protein: CASSLAQGRVSPLHF.

By frequency in the sample, this clone is medium-sized (0.01 to 0.1%). V and J are TRBV7-9 and TRBJ2-5, with D possibly TRBD2 on 6 matching bases. Trimming removed 5 bases from V and 2 bases from J, with 15 bases in between. CDR1 is SEHNR, CDR2 FQNEAQ, per germline (reference sequence). CDR3 size: 15 residues. This CDR3 is CASSLSSGMQETQYF. The CDR3 DNA reads as TGTGCCAGCAGCCTCAGTAGCGGAATGCAAGAGACCCAGTACTTC.

The chain employs TRBV5-1 and TRBJ2-5, with 7 nucleotides matching TRBD1. The V gene's germline CDR1 is SGHRS and CDR2 YFSETQ. This CDR3 is 14 amino acids long. V was clipped by 4 bases and J by 5 bases; unmatched bases: 8. CDR3 bases: TGCGCCAGCAGCAAATCCGGGACAGTGGAGACCCAGTACTTC. Translating gives CASSKSGTVETQYF.

This chain links TRBV12-1 with TRBJ2-1; the DNA was not compared with TRBD1, the D call given in the table. TRBV12-1 is a recognized pseudogene. The CDR3 contains 16 residues. CDR3 protein: CASRPIRDSDYNEQFF. The CDR3 DNA follows: TGTGCCAGCAGACCGATCCGGGACAGCGATTACAATGAGCAGTTCTTC.

The V and J genes are TRBV6-1 and TRBJ2-4; 7 bases agree with TRBD2. This CDR3 region has 11 residues. Germline values: CDR1 MNHNS, CDR2 SASEGT. V was pared by 11 bases and J by 5 bases, with 3 bases of the junction left unmatched. Written as DNA, the CDR3 is TGTGCCGGCGGGGGAGAAAACATTCAGTACTTC. It translates to CAGGGENIQYF.

V usage is TRBV7-2 and J usage is TRBJ1-2, with 11 bases that match TRBD1. Unmatched junction bases numbered 7, after V lost 5 bases and J lost 5 bases. The V gene's germline CDR1 is SGHTA and CDR2 FQGNSA. CDR3 length: 15 residues. The CDR3: CASSPGQGALYGYTF. The CDR3 DNA reads TGTGCCAGCAGCCCTGGACAGGGGGCGCTTTATGGCTACACCTTC.

V gene TRBV9 combines with J gene TRBJ1-3; no definite D call. The V gene's germline CDR1 is SGDLS and CDR2 YYNGEE. Trimming cost V 1 base and J 0 bases, with 8 bases left between them. The CDR3 totals 15 residues. The CDR3 protein is CASSVSPASGNTIYF. In DNA, the CDR3 is TGTGCCAGCAGCGTATCCCCAGCCTCTGGAAACACCATATATTTT.

CDR3 sequence (DNA): TGTGCCAGCAGCTTAGACCTAGCGGTAAATACCTACGAGCAGTACTTC. The encoded protein is CASSLDLAVNTYEQYF. V usage is TRBV7-2 and J usage is TRBJ2-7, with TRBD2 matching 7 bases. The germline gives CDR1 SGHTA, CDR2 FQGNSA. The CDR3 has 16 amino acids. The ends lost 1 base at V and 2 bases at J; junction bases unmatched: 8.

The rearrangement uses TRBV7-9 and TRBJ1-2; maybe TRBD1 (5 bases). Trimming took off 5 bases at V and 7 bases at J, with 14 bases between the two ends. Germline lookup yields CDR1 SEHNR and CDR2 FQNEAQ (reference sequence). This CDR3 is built from 13 residues. DNA of the CDR3: TGTGCCAGCAGCCGGGGGGGAAGAGGTGGCTACACCTTC. This sequence encodes CASSRGGRGGYTF.

The chain joins TRBV5-4 to TRBJ2-1; 9 positions agree with TRBD2. The CDR3 is 18 residues long. The germline gives CDR1 SGHNT, CDR2 YYREEE (reference sequence). The J segment lost 2 bases and the V segment lost 0 bases, leaving 9 bases of the junction unmatched. CDR3 amino acids: CASSLGAGGRQPYNEQFF. CDR3 coding DNA: TGTGCCAGCAGCTTGGGGGCGGGGGGGCGGCAACCCTACAATGAGCAGTTCTTC.

V and J are TRBV28 and TRBJ2-7; D not certain. The CDR3 extends over 13 amino acids. The V gene's germline CDR1 is MDHEN and CDR2 SYDVKM. Deletions cut 5 bases from V and 0 bases from J, with 8 bases between. In DNA form, the CDR3 reads TGTGCCAGCAGTACAACCAACTCCTACGAGCAGTACTTC. Its translation: CASSTTNSYEQYF.

The chain links TRBV5-8 to TRBJ1-4; D gene uncertain. In germline, CDR1 is SGHTS, CDR2 YDEGEE. The germline V and J ends were trimmed by 4 bases and 8 bases, with 18 bases remaining between them. The length of the CDR3 is 15 residues. DNA for the CDR3: TGTGCCAGCAGCCCTTCCGGTTGGCCAAGAGAAAAACTGTTTTTT. Encoded protein: CASSPSGWPREKLFF.

The V and J genes are TRBV11-3 and TRBJ1-1; D gene ambiguous. Per germline, CDR1 SGHNT and CDR2 YENEEA. V was shortened by 2 bases and J by 6 bases, with 13 bases between the two germline ends. CDR3 size: 14 residues. The CDR3 spells CASSLSGPGAEAFF. The CDR3 nucleotides are TGTGCCAGCAGCTTAAGCGGCCCTGGGGCTGAAGCTTTCTTT.

The rearrangement joins TRBV18 to TRBJ1-1, with D possibly TRBD1 on 5 matching bases. Germline V gives CDR1 KGHSH, CDR2 LQKENI. Deletions cut 2 bases from V and 7 bases from J, with 14 bases between. This CDR3 comprises 14 residues. The CDR3 sequence: CASSPGTSRGEAFF. For the CDR3, the DNA is TGTGCCAGCTCACCAGGGACCTCACGGGGTGAAGCTTTCTTT.

This clone was seen just once. This chain connects TRBV9 to TRBJ1-3, with D hard to call. V was clipped by 3 bases and J by 0 bases, with 19 bases between them. The CDR3 consists of 18 residues. CDR1 is SGDLS and CDR2 is YYNGEE in the germline V gene. The CDR3 is CASSAGVGRRSSGNTIYF. The CDR3 DNA is TGTGCCAGCAGCGCGGGCGTAGGACGCCGTAGCTCTGGAAACACCATATATTTT. The full variable domain, in which reference TRBV9 and TRBJ1-3 provide the parts outside the CDR3, is DSGVTQTPKHLITATGQRVTLRCSPRSGDLSVYWYQQSLDQGLQFLIQYYNGEERAKGNILERFSAQQFPDLHSELNLSSLELGDSALYFCASSAGVGRRSSGNTIYFGEGSWLTVV.

The chain carries TRBV25-1 and TRBJ2-3; 7 bases align to TRBD2. Germline-derived CDR1 and CDR2 are MGHDK and SYGVNS. This CDR3 region has 14 residues. With V trimmed by 4 bases and J by 4 bases, 5 bases remained unmatched. CDR3 protein: CASSVAGDPDTQYF. The CDR3 DNA follows: TGTGCCAGCAGTGTCGCGGGAGACCCAGATACGCAGTATTTT.

This clone occurred once. The CDR3 here is CASSPPGQIVSYNSPLHF. The CDR3, as DNA: TGTGCCAGCAGCCCGCCGGGACAGATCGTCTCCTATAATTCACCCCTCCACTTT. V is TRBV28 and J is TRBJ1-6; 7 nucleotides match TRBD1. Germline loops: CDR1 MDHEN, CDR2 SYDVKM. The CDR3 is 18 amino acids. With V trimmed by 6 bases and J by 0 bases, 11 bases remained unmatched.